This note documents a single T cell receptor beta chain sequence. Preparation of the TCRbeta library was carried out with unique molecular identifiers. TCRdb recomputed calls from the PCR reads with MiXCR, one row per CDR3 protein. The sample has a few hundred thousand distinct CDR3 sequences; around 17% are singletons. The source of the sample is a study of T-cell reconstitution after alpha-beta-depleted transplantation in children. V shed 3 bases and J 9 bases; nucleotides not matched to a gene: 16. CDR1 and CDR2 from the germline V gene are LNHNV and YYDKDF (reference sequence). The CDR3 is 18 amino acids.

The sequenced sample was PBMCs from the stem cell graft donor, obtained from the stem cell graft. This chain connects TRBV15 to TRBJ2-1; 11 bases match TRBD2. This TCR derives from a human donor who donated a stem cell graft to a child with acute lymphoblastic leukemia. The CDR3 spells CATSREVLLAGELAEQFF. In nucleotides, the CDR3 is TGTGCCACCAGCAGGGAAGTGCTACTAGCGGGAGAATTGGCTGAGCAGTTCTTC.